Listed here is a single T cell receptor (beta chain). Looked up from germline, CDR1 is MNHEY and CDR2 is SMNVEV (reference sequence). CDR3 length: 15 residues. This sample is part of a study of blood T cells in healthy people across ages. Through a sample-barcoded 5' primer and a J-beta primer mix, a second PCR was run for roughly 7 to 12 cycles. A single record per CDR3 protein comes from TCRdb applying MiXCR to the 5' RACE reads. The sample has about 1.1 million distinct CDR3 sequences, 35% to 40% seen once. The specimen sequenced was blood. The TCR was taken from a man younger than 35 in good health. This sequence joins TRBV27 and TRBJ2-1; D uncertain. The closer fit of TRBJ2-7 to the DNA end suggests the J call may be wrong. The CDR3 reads CASSTTTGRYNEQYF. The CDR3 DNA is TGTGCCAGCAGTACGACGACGGGCCGATACAATGAGCAGTACTTC.